The entry below gives a single T cell receptor beta chain sequence along with its context. Authors' processing steps: It was from reference gene primer amplification that nucleated cell counts were estimated. Using immunoSEQ multiplex PCR, the repertoire was profiled, and TCRdb retains in-frame clones only, with some absent. That table is the source of V, J and clone size, and D and trimming were worked out from the DNA. This sample has about 200,000 clones, with 88% found just once. The Seattle site enrolled patients during active infection and followed them longitudinally. This entry belongs to a study of blood T cell repertoires in COVID-19. V was cut by 5 bases and J by 4 bases, with 17 bases left in between. The germline V gene encodes CDR1 SNHLY and CDR2 FYNNEI. CDR3 length: 15 residues.

Sequencing was carried out using peripheral blood. This chain joins TRBV2 and TRBJ1-2, with D perhaps TRBD1 (5 bases). This TCR came from a man aged 50 to 60 with COVID-19, enrolled during active disease. The CDR3 loop reads CASSSQFGAGYGYTF. For the CDR3, the DNA is TGTGCCAGCAGTAGCCAGTTTGGGGCAGGCTATGGCTACACCTTC.